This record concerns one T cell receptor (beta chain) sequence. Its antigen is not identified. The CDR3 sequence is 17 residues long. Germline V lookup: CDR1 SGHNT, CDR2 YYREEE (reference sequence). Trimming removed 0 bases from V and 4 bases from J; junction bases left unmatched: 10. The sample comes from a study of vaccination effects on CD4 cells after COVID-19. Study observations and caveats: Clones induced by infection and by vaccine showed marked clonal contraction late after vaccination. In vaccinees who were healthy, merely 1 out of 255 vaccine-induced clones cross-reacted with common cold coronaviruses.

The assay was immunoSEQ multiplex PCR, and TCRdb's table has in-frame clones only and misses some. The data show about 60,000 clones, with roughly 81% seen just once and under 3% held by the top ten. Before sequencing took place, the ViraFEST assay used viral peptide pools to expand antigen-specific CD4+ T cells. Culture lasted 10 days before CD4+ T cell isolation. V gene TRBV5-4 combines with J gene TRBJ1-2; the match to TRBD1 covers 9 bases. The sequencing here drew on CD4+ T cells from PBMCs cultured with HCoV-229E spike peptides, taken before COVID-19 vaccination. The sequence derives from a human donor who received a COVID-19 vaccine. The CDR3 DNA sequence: TGTGCCAGCAGCTTGGGGCAGGGGACAGGGATTCGCTATGGCTACACCTTC. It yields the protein CASSLGQGTGIRYGYTF.